This T cell receptor beta chain was sequenced in a study of beta chain features in type 1 diabetes. The sample holds a few counts of this clone. As yet, its antigen is unknown. Study results and caveats: More deletions and fewer insertions at VDJ junctions were seen in type 1 diabetes patients. Researchers report that Type 1 diabetes patients had moderately but significantly shorter TCRB CDR3s across all four CD4+ subsets.

Expressed TCRB transcripts were sequenced, since all the RNA that had been isolated was reverse transcribed. Profiled with immunoSEQ multiplex PCR; TCRdb holds only in-frame clones, not every one. Here the sample spans under 95,000 clones, approximately 32% being singletons. The CDR3 loop spans 13 amino acids. Germline-derived CDR1 and CDR2 are LGHNT and FRNRAP. The V and J ends lost 0 bases and 5 bases respectively, with 8 bases between them. The chain recombines TRBV12-5 with TRBJ2-7; possible D gene TRBD2, 5 bases. This TCR came from a woman aged 18-35 years in good health. Sequenced: stem cell memory CD4+ T cells from blood. CDR3 residues: CASGLVGGHEQYF. CDR3 coding DNA: TGTGCTAGTGGTTTGGTAGGCGGGCACGAGCAGTACTTC.